Each of the 10 T cell receptor beta chains below was sequenced from the same sample in a study of beta chain features in type 1 diabetes. Study-level points and caveats: There was a moderate but significant shortening of TCRB CDR3s in all four CD4+ subsets of Type 1 diabetes patients.

The antigens of these receptors remain unknown. Isolated RNA was reverse transcribed in full, so expressed TCRB transcripts were sequenced. The data were produced by immunoSEQ multiplex PCR, yet TCRdb's version contains in-frame clones alone and is incomplete. The sample holds over 55,000 clones, about 50% seen once. Sequencing input: Tregs from blood. The receptors shown here come from a woman aged 40 to 50 with type 1 diabetes.

This rearrangement joins TRBV19 to TRBJ2-1; possibly TRBD2 for D (5 bases). The V and J ends lost 7 bases and 7 bases respectively, with 11 bases between them. CDR1 is LNHDA and CDR2 is SQIVND in the germline V gene (reference sequence). CDR3 length: 12 amino acids. Here the CDR3 DNA reads TGTGCCAGTAAGGGAGTTTGGAATGAGCAGTTCTTC. Its protein is CASKGVWNEQFF.

The chain is built from TRBV9 and TRBJ2-2; no definite D call. CDR3 length: 17 residues. V lost 3 bases, J lost 4 bases, and 19 bases lay in between. CDR1 is SGDLS, CDR2 YYNGEE, per germline. DNA of the CDR3: TGTGCCAGCAGCGCCGAAACCCCACTTGATGGCACCGGGGAGCTGTTTTTT. Translating it yields CASSAETPLDGTGELFF.

The chain has TRBV7-2 and TRBJ2-5; 7 bases line up with TRBD1. Looked up from germline, CDR1 is SGHTA and CDR2 is FQGNSA. Losses at the gene ends were 8 bases for V and 4 bases for J; bases not matched to a gene: 7. The CDR3 is 13 amino acids. The CDR3 coding sequence is TGTGCCAGCCGCTACGCAGGGGGAGAGACCCAGTACTTC. Amino acid sequence: CASRYAGGETQYF.

There are a few counts of this clone. The chain joins TRBV7-8 to TRBJ2-7, with 7 nucleotides matching TRBD2. The junction had 13 bases not matched to a gene; V was cut back by 5 bases and J by 6 bases. Per germline, CDR1 SGHVS and CDR2 FQNEAQ. This CDR3 contains 15 residues. CDR3 protein: CASSRAGSSIGEQYF. In DNA form, the CDR3 reads TGTGCCAGCAGCCGAGCGGGGAGCTCGATCGGCGAGCAGTACTTC.

This chain uses TRBV19 with TRBJ1-1; D not certain. The V gene's germline CDR1 is LNHDA and CDR2 SQIVND (reference sequence). V lost 4 bases, J lost 7 bases, and 7 bases lay in between. The CDR3 length is 11 residues. CDR3 bases: TGTGCCAGTAGTAATTTCGGTGAAGCTTTCTTT. It yields the protein CASSNFGEAFF. Full variable domain (rest looked up from reference TRBV19 and TRBJ1-1): DGGITQSPKYLFRKEGQNVTLSCEQNLNHDAMYWYRQDPGQGLRLIYYSQIVNDFQKGDIAEGYSVSREKKESFPLTVTSAQKNPTAFYLCASSNFGEAFFGQGTRLTVV.

The chain recombines TRBV19 with TRBJ2-2; D gene unclear. CDR3 size: 14 residues. Germline CDR1 LNHDA, CDR2 SQIVND (reference sequence). Trimming took 7 bases from V and 2 from J, leaving 11 bases between them. CDR3 sequence reads: CASKETINTGELFF. In DNA, the CDR3 is TGTGCCAGTAAAGAGACAATCAACACCGGGGAGCTGTTTTTT.

The chain recombines TRBV5-1 with TRBJ2-5, with 10 bases that match TRBD2. This CDR3 spans 15 amino acids. Per the germline V gene, CDR1 is SGHRS and CDR2 is YFSETQ. Trimming at V came to 4 bases and at J to 1 base, leaving 4 bases not matched to a gene. In DNA, the CDR3 is TGCGCCAGCAGCATCCTAGCGGGAGCCCAAGAGACCCAGTACTTC. Translated: CASSILAGAQETQYF.

This clone was seen more than once but under ten times. The gene calls are TRBV19 and TRBJ1-1; weak D call: TRBD1 (6 bases). CDR1 is LNHDA and CDR2 is SQIVND in the germline V gene (reference sequence). The CDR3 spans 15 residues. Trimming took 5 bases from V and 3 from J, leaving 16 bases between them. The CDR3 reads CASSPWTAVDTEAFF. CDR3 sequence (DNA): TGTGCCAGTAGTCCCTGGACAGCCGTAGACACTGAAGCTTTCTTT.

The chain uses TRBV6-5 and TRBJ2-1; weak D call: TRBD2 (6 bases). Germline CDR1 reads MNHEY; CDR2 reads SVGAGI. CDR3 length equals 14 residues. Trimming pared 5 bases from V and 5 bases from J, leaving 13 bases between. CDR3 sequence: CASSPGTLHNEQFF. The DNA of the CDR3 is TGTGCCAGCAGTCCAGGGACTTTACACAATGAGCAGTTCTTC.

The V call is TRBV6-5, the J call TRBJ1-1; D remains unclear. The CDR3 is made up of 14 amino acids. Germline CDR1 reads MNHEY; CDR2 reads SVGAGI. The V end lost 5 bases, the J end lost 5 bases, and 15 bases lay between the germline ends. The CDR3 region has the DNA TGTGCCAGCAGTGAGGCTAACCCTGGGACTGAAGCTTTCTTT. This sequence encodes CASSEANPGTEAFF.